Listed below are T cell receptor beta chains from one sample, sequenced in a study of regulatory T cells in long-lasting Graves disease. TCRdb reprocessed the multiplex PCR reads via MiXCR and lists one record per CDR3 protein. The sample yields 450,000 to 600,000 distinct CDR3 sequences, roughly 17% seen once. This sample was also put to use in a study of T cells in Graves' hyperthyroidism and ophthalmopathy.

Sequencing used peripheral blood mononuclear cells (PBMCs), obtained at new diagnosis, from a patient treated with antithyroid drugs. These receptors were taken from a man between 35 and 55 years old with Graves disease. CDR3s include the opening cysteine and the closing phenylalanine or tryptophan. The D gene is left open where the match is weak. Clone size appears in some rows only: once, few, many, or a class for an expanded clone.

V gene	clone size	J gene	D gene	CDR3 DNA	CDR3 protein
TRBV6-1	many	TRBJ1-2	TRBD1	TGTGCCAGCAGTGCCGGGACAGGGCAAAACTATGGCTACACCTTC	CASSAGTGQNYGYTF
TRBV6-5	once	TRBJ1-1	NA	TGTGCCAGCAGTTACTCAGGTGGGCTGGGCACTGAAGCTTTCTTT	CASSYSGGLGTEAFF
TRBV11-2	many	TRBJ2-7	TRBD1	TGTGCCAGCAGCCCCCGGACAGGGTACCTACGGGAGCAGTACTTC	CASSPRTGYLREQYF
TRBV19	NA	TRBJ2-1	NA	TGTGCCAGTAAGAGGGGGCGGGAGAGGTACAATGAGCAGTTCTTC	CASKRGRERYNEQFF
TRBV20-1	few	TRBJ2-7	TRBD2	TGCAGTGCTAGCGACTGGACTAGCGGGAGGGCCTACGAGCAGTACTTC	CSASDWTSGRAYEQYF
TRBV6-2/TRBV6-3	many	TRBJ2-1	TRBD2	TGTGCCAGCACCAAAAGGGGACTAGCGGGAGCCTCCTACAATGAGCAGTTCTTC	CASTKRGLAGASYNEQFF
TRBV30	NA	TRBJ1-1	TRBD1	TGTGCCTGGGGACCGCCAGGGGGGGGGGTTGAAGCTTTCTTT	CAWGPPGGGVEAFF
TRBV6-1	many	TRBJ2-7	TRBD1	TGTGCCAGCAGTGTATGGCCAGGGGGCGTCGAGCAGTACTTC	CASSVWPGGVEQYF
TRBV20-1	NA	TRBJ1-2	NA	TGCAGTGCTAGAGCCCCCGACTATGGCTACACCTTC	CSARAPDYGYTF
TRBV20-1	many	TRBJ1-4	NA	TGCAGTGCTAGACCCGGGGCCGATAATGAAAAACTGTTTTTT	CSARPGADNEKLFF
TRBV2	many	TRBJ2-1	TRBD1	TGTGCCAGCAGTCGGGACAGGGTAAATGAGCAGTTCTTC	CASSRDRVNEQFF
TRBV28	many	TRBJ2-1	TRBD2	TGTGCCAGCAGTTTATCATTCGGGGGGAATGAGCAGTTCTTC	CASSLSFGGNEQFF
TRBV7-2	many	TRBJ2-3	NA	TGTGCCAGCAGCCCAATGGGGGATACGCAGTATTTT	CASSPMGDTQYF
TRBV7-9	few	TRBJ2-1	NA	TGTGCCAGCAGCTTAGTCCCCCGGGCTCAAGATTACTACAATGAGCAGTTCTTC	CASSLVPRAQDYYNEQFF
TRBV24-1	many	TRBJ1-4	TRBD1	TGTGCCACCAGTGATCAAGCTGACGGGACAGGGGGCGAAAAACTGTTTTTT	CATSDQADGTGGEKLFF
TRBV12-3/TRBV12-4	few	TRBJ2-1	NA	TGTGCCAGCAGTCAGAGCCACTTTGCGGGGGCCTCCTACAATGAGCAGTTCTTC	CASSQSHFAGASYNEQFF
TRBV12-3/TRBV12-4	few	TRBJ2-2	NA	TGTGCCAGCAGTTTAAGGGGTTTGGTCGGGGAGCTGTTTTTT	CASSLRGLVGELFF
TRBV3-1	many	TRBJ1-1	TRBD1	TGTGCCAGCAGCCCACGGGACAGGGGGACTGAAGCTTTCTTT	CASSPRDRGTEAFF
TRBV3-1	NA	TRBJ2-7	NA	TGTGCCAGCAGCTCCAATCCTTGGGGGAGCTCCTACGAGCAGTACTTC	CASSSNPWGSSYEQYF
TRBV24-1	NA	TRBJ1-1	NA	TGTGCCACCAGTCAGGGGAGGACTGAAGCTTTCTTT	CATSQGRTEAFF
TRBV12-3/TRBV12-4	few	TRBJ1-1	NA	TGTGCCAGCAGCCGGGGACTGGGGGCTTTCTTT	CASSRGLGAFF
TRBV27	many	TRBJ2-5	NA	TGTGCCAGCACCTCCCGAGGAAGGCAGACCGAGACCCAGTACTTC	CASTSRGRQTETQYF
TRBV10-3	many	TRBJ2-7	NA	TGTGCCATCAGTGAGTCCTTCCTAGTAGGAGACAGACACGAGCAGTACTTC	CAISESFLVGDRHEQYF
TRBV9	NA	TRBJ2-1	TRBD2	TGTGCCAGCAGCGTTACAGCGGGAGGGTTATACAATGAGCAGTTCTTC	CASSVTAGGLYNEQFF
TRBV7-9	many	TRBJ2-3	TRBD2	TGTGCCAGCAGCCATCGAGGACTAGCCGGGAGAGATACGCAGTATTTT	CASSHRGLAGRDTQYF
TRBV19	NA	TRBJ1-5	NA	TGTGCCAGTACCGCTCAGAGTATATCCAATCAGCCCCAGCATTTT	CASTAQSISNQPQHF
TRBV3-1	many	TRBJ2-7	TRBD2	TGTGCCAGCAGCCAAGCGGGACTAGCGGGAGACGAGCAGTACTTC	CASSQAGLAGDEQYF
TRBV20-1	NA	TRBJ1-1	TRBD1	TGCAGTGCTCCGGGGCCGGGACAGGGCACTGAAGCTTTCTTT	CSAPGPGQGTEAFF